This TCR beta chain comes out of a study of CD8 T cells in Susac syndrome. This clonotype was seen a few times. The antigen is not known. Sequencing of TCR beta was undertaken in CD8+ and CD4+ T cells derived from blood. Negative isolation yielded the CD8+ and CD4+ T cells, while FACS enriched the TEMRA cells. This CDR3 is built from 16 residues. CDR1 and CDR2 from the germline V gene are LGHNA and YSLEER. The ends were cut back, 5 bases at V and 0 bases at J, with 11 bases in the middle. Whole-study results and caveats: That the number of individuals in its TCR sequencing and HLA analysis was relatively small was acknowledged by the study.

With random hexamers, 0.5 to 1 ug RNA was reverse transcribed. The authors amplified TCR beta CDR3 across 54 Vbeta and 13 Jbeta using immunoSEQ multiplex PCR. TCRdb called the immunoSEQ multiplex PCR reads again in MiXCR, with one record for every CDR3 protein. In the table there are fewer than 150,000 distinct CDR3 sequences, 85% to 95% of which are singletons. J is TRBJ2-6 and V is TRBV4-3; D gene unclear. The receptor was isolated from a human donor with multiple sclerosis. Sequences were obtained from CD4+ T cells from PBMCs. In nucleotides, the CDR3 is TGCGCCAGCAGCGAAAGACTGAGCTCTGGGGCCAACGTCCTGACTTTC. Its translation is CASSERLSSGANVLTF.